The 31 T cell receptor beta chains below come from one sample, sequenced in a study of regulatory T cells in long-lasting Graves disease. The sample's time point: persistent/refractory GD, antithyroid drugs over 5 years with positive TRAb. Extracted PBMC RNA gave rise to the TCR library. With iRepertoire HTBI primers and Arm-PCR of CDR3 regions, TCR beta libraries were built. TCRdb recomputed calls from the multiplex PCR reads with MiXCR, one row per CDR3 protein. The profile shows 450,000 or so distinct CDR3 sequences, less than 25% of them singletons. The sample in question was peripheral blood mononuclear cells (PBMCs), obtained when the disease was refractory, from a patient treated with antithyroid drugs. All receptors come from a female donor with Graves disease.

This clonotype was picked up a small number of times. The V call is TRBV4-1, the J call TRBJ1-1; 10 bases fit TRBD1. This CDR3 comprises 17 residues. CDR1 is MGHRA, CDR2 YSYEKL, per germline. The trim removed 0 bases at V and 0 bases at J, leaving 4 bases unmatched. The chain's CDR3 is CASSQDGTGAVNTEAFF. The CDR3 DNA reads TGCGCCAGCAGCCAAGATGGGACAGGGGCCGTGAACACTGAAGCTTTCTTT.

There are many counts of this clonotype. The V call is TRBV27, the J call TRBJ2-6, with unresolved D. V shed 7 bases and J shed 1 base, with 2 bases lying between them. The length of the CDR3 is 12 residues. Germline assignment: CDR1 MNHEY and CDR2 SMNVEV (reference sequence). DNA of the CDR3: TGTGCCAGCACATCTGGGGCCAACGTCCTGACTTTC. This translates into CASTSGANVLTF. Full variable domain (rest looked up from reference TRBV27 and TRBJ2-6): EAQVTQNPRYLITVTGKKLTVTCSQNMNHEYMSWYRQDPGLGLRQIYYSMNVEVTDKGDVPEGYKVSRKEKRNFPLILESPSPNQTSLYFCASTSGANVLTFGAGSRLTVL.

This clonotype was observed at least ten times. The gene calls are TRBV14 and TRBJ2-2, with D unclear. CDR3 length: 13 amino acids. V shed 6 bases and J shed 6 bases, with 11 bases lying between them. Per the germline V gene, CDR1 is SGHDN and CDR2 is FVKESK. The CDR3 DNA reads TGTGCCAGCAGTTACTCGACGGCCGGGGAGCTGTTTTTT. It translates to CASSYSTAGELFF.

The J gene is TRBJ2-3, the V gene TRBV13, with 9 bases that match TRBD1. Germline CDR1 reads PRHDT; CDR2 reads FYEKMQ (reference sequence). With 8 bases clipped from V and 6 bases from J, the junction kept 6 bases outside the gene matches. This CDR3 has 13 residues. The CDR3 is CASGGQGYDTQYF. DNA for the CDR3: TGTGCCAGCGGCGGACAGGGGTATGATACGCAGTATTTT. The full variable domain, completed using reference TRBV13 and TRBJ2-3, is AAGVIQSPRHLIKEKRETATLKCYPIPRHDTVYWYQQGPGQDPQFLISFYEKMQSDKGSIPDRFSAQQFSDYHSELNMSSLELGDSALYFCASGGQGYDTQYFGPGTRLTVL.

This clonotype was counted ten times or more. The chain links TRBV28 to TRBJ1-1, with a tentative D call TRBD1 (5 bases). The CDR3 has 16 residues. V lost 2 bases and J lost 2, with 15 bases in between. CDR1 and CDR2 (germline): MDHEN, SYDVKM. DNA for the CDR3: TGTGCCAGCAGTTTACCCGAGGGGAAGCTAAACACTGAAGCTTTCTTT. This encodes CASSLPEGKLNTEAFF. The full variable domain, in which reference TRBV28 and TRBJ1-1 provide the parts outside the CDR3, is DVKVTQSSRYLVKRTGEKVFLECVQDMDHENMFWYRQDPGLGLRLIYFSYDVKMKEKGDIPEGYSVSREKKERFSLILESASTNQTSMYLCASSLPEGKLNTEAFFGQGTRLTVV.

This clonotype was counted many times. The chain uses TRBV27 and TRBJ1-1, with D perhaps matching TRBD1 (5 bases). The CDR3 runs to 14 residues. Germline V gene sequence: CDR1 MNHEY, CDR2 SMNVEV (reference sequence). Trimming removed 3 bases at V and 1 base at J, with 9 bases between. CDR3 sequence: CASSFQGWNTEAFF. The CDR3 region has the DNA TGTGCCAGCAGTTTTCAGGGTTGGAACACTGAAGCTTTCTTT.

CDR3 protein: CASSYSDREGETQYF. DNA for the CDR3: TGTGCCAGCAGTTACTCGGACAGGGAGGGGGAGACCCAGTACTTC. This chain joins TRBV6-5 and TRBJ2-5; possibly TRBD1 for D (8 bases). CDR1 MNHEY and CDR2 SVGAGI come from the germline V gene. Trimming shortened V by 0 bases and J by 5 bases, and 13 bases separated the two germline ends. The CDR3 is made up of 15 amino acids.

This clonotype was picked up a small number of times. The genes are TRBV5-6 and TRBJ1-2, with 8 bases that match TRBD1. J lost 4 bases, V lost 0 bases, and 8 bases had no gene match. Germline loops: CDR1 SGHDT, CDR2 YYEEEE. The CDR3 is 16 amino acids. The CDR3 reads CASSLVGRDRTYGYTF. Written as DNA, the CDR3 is TGTGCCAGCAGCTTGGTCGGTCGGGACAGGACCTATGGCTACACCTTC.

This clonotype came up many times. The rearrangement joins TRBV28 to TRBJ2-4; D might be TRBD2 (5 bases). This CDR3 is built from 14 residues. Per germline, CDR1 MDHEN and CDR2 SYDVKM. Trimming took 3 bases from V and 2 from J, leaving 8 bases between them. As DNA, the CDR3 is TGTGCCAGCAGTTTCCAGCGGTCCAAAAACATTCAGTACTTC. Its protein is CASSFQRSKNIQYF.

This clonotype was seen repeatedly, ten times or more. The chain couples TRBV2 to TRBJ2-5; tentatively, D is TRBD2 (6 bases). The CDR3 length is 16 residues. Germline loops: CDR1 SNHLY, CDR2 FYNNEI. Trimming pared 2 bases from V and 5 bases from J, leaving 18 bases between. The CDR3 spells CASSERRAVVLETQYF. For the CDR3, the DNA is TGTGCCAGCAGTGAACGGAGGGCAGTTGTATTGGAGACCCAGTACTTC.

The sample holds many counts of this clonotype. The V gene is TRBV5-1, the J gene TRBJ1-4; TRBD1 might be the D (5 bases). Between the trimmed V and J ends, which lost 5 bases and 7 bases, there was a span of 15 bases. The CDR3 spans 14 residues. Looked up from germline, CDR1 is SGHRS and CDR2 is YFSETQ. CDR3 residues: CASRSVGDLEKLFF. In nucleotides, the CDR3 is TGCGCCAGCAGATCCGTCGGGGACCTTGAAAAACTGTTTTTT.

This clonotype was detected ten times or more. CDR3 DNA: TGTGCCAGCAGCCCTAGGACTAGCGCTATCTCCTACGAGCAGTACTTC. Its protein product is CASSPRTSAISYEQYF. The V and J genes are TRBV12-3 or TRBV12-4 and TRBJ2-7; 9 bases line up with TRBD2. V shed 6 bases and J 0 bases; nucleotides not matched to a gene: 9. There are 16 residues in the CDR3.

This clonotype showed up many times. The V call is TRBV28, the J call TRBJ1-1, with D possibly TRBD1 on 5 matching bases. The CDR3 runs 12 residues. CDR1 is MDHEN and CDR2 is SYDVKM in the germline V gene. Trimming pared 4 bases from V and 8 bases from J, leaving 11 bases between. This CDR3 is CASSWGPGEAFF. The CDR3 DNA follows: TGTGCCAGCAGTTGGGGCCCAGGGGAAGCTTTCTTT.

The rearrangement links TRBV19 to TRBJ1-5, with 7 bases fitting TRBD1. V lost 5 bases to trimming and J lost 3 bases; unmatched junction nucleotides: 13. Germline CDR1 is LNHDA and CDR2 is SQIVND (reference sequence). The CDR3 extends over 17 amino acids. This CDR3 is CASSVHFGQVNNQPQHF. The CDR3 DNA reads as TGTGCCAGTAGTGTTCACTTTGGACAGGTAAACAATCAGCCCCAGCATTTT.

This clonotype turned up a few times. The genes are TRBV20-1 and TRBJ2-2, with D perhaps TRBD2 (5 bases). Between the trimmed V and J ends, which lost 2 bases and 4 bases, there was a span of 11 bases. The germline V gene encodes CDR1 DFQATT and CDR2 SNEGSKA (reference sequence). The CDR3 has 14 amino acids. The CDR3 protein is CSARRSSATGELFF. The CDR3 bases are TGCAGTGCTAGACGCAGTAGCGCCACCGGGGAGCTGTTTTTT.

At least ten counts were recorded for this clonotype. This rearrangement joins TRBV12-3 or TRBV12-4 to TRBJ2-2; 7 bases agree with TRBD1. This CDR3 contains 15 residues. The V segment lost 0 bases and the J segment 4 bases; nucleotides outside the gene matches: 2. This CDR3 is CASSLAGGVTGELFF. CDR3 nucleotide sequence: TGTGCCAGCAGTTTAGCAGGGGGCGTCACCGGGGAGCTGTTTTTT.

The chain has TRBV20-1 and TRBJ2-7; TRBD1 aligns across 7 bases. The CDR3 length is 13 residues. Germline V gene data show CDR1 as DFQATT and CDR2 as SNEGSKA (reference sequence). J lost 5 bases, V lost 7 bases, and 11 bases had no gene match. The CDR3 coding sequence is TGCAGTGTATTTGACAGGGCCATACACGAGCAGTACTTC. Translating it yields CSVFDRAIHEQYF.

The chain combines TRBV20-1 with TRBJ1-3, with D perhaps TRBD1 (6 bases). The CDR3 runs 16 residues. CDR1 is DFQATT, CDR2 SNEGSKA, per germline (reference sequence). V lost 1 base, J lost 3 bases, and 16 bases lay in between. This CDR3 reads CSARGDRRTFGNTIYF. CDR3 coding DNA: TGCAGTGCTAGAGGTGACAGGCGAACATTTGGAAACACCATATATTTT.

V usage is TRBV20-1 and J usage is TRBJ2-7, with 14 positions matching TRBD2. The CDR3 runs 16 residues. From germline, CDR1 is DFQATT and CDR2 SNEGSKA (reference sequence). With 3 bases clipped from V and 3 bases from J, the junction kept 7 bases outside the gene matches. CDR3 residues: CSASVVGLAGGYEQYF. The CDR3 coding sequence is TGCAGTGCTAGTGTGGTAGGACTAGCGGGAGGCTACGAGCAGTACTTC.

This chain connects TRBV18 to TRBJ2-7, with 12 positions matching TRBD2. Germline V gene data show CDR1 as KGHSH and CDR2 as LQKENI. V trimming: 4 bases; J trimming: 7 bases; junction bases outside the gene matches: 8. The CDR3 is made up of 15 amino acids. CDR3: CASSLLPSGRDEQYF. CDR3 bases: TGTGCCAGCTCACTCCTGCCTAGCGGGAGGGATGAGCAGTACTTC.

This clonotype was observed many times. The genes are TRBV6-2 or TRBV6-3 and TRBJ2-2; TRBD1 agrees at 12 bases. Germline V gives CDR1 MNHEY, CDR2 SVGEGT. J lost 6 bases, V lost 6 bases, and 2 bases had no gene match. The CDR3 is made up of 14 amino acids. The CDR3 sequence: CASRGQGASGELFF. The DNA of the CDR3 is TGTGCCAGCAGGGGACAGGGGGCGTCCGGGGAGCTGTTTTTT.

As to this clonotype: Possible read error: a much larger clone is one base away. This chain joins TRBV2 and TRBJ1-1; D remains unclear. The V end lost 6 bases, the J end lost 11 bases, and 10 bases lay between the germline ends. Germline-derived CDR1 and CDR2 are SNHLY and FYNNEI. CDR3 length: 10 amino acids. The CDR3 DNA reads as TGTGCCAGCAGAGCGCTGCGGGCTTTCTTT. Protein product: CASRALRAFF.

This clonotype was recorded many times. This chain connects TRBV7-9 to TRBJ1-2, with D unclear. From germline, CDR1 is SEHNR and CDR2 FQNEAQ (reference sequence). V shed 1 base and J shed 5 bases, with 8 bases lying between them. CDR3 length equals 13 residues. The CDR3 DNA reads TGTGCCAGCAGCTTAGTGTCGGAATATGGCTACACCTTC. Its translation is CASSLVSEYGYTF. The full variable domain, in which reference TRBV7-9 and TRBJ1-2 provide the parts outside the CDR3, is DTGVSQNPRHKITKRGQNVTFRCDPISEHNRLYWYRQTLGQGPEFLTYFQNEAQLEKSRLLSDRFSAERPKGSFSTLEIQRTEQGDSAMYLCASSLVSEYGYTFGSGTRLTVV.

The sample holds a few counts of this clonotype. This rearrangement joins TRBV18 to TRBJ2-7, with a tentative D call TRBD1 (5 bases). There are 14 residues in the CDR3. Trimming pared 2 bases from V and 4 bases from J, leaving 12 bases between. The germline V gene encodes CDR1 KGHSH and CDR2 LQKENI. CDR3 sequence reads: CASSPGATTYEQYF. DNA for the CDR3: TGTGCCAGCTCACCAGGGGCTACGACTTACGAGCAGTACTTC.

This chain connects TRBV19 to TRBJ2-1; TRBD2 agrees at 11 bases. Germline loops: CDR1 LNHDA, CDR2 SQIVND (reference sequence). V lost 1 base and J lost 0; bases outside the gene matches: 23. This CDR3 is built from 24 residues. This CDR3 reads CASSIGRGASGRTLKGRSYNEQFF. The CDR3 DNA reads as TGTGCCAGTAGTATAGGGAGAGGAGCTAGCGGGAGGACGTTGAAGGGGCGCTCCTACAATGAGCAGTTCTTC.

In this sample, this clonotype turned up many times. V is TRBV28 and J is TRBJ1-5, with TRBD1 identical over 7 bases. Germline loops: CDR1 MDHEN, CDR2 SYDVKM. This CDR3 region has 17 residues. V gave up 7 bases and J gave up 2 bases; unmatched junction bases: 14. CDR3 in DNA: TGTGCCAGCAAAATAATGGGAGGGGGCGCGGGCAATCAGCCCCAGCATTTT. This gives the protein CASKIMGGGAGNQPQHF.

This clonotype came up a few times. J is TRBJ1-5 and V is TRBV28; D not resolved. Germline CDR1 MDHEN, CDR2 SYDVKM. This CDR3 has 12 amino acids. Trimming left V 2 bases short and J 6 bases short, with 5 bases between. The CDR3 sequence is CASSLIGQPQHF. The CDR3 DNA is TGTGCCAGCAGTTTAATCGGTCAGCCCCAGCATTTT.

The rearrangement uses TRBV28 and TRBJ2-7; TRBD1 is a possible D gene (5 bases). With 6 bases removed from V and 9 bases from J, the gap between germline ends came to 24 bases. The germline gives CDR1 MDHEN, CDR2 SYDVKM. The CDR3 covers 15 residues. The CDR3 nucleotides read TGTGCCAGCAGACCTTCAGGCGGTCTGGGGCCGGGGCAGTACTTC. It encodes CASRPSGGLGPGQYF.

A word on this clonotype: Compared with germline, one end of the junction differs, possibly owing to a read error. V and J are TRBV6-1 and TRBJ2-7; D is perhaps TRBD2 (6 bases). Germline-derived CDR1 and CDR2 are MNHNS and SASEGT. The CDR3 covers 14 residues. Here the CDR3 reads CASSPPGTDYKQYF. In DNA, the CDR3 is TGTGCCAGCAGTCCTCCCGGGACTGACTACAAGCAGTACTTC.

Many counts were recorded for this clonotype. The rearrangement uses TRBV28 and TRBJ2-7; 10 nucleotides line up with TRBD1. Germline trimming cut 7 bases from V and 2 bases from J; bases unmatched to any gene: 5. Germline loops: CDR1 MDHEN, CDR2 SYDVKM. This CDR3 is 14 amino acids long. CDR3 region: CASTWTGGTYEQYF. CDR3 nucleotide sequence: TGTGCCAGCACATGGACAGGGGGAACCTACGAGCAGTACTTC.

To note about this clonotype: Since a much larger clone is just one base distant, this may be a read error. The CDR3 region is CASNQGRQQYF. The DNA of the CDR3 is TGTGCCAGCAATCAGGGCAGACAGCAGTACTTC. The genes are TRBV27 and TRBJ2-7, with D tentatively TRBD1 (5 bases). Germline loops: CDR1 MNHEY, CDR2 SMNVEV (reference sequence). This CDR3 spans 11 amino acids. V lost 7 bases and J 8 bases, leaving 12 bases between the germline ends.